This passage covers 13 T cell receptor beta chains from one sample sequenced in a study of PD-L1 blockade in urothelial cancer. Libraries were prepared by immunoSEQ multiplex PCR; TCRdb keeps only in-frame clonotypes and omits some of them. This table has about 43,000 clones, approximately 80% appearing once. Time point specified: pretreatment peripheral blood. Sequences were derived from PBMCs, sampled around atezolizumab (anti-PD-L1) treatment. All receptors come from a man aged 55-75 years with urothelial cancer.

V gene TRBV9 combines with J gene TRBJ2-7; D perhaps matches TRBD1 (5 bases). V was clipped by 0 bases and J by 3 bases, with 16 bases between them. The CDR3 is 16 amino acids. Germline values: CDR1 SGDLS, CDR2 YYNGEE. Here the CDR3 reads CASSVGGALGVYEQYF. CDR3 nucleotides: TGTGCCAGCAGCGTAGGAGGCGCGCTAGGGGTCTACGAGCAGTACTTC.

This clone has just a few counts. The chain carries TRBV29-1 and TRBJ1-2; D is undetermined. Trimming left V 0 bases short and J 6 bases short, with 8 bases between. The germline V gene has CDR1 SQVTM and CDR2 ANQGSEA. The CDR3 spans 12 residues. The CDR3 loop reads CSVEDPGNGYTF. The CDR3 DNA reads as TGCAGCGTTGAAGATCCGGGGAATGGCTACACCTTC.

The J gene is TRBJ1-4, the V gene TRBV6-1, with a possible D match to TRBD1 (6 bases). The CDR3 extends over 15 amino acids. Germline lookup yields CDR1 MNHNS and CDR2 SASEGT. Trimming stripped 1 base from V and 8 bases from J, with 14 bases between. Written as DNA, the CDR3 is TGTGCCAGCAGTGAAGTCCGGGGGGCTGTCGAAAAACTGTTTTTT. Its protein is CASSEVRGAVEKLFF.

The chain employs TRBV10-1 and TRBJ2-1; D is ambiguous. The CDR3 contains 13 residues. The germline V gene has CDR1 WNHNN and CDR2 SYGVQD (reference sequence). V lost 4 bases to trimming and J lost 7 bases, with 11 bases between them. CDR3 sequence (DNA): TGCGCCAGCAGTGTGGGCCCCGAGAATGAGCAGTTCTTC. Translating gives CASSVGPENEQFF.

The genes are TRBV4-3 and TRBJ2-7, with 10 bases lining up with TRBD1. The V and J ends lost 5 bases and 4 bases, in that order; junction bases with no gene match: 5. Germline V CDR1 and CDR2: LGHNA, YSLEER. The CDR3 spans 14 residues. CDR3 nucleotide sequence: TGCGCCAGCAGCTCGGGACAGGGGCGGTACGAGCAGTACTTC. Encoded protein: CASSSGQGRYEQYF.

V gene TRBV18 combines with J gene TRBJ2-5; 8 positions match TRBD1. The germline V gene has CDR1 KGHSH and CDR2 LQKENI. There are 15 residues in the CDR3. J lost 5 bases, V lost 1 base, and 6 bases had no gene match. CDR3 nucleotide sequence: TGTGCCAGCTCACCACGAACAGGGGGTGAGGAGACCCAGTACTTC. Translated, it gives CASSPRTGGEETQYF.

The chain employs TRBV7-2 and TRBJ1-2, with no clear D. Germline values: CDR1 SGHTA, CDR2 FQGNSA. Trimming cost V 4 bases and J 4 bases, with 16 bases left between them. The CDR3 is 15 amino acids. The CDR3 DNA reads as TGTGCCAGCAGCTCGAACGGACGGCGGGGCTATGGCTACACCTTC. This sequence encodes CASSSNGRRGYGYTF. The entire variable domain, with the rest obtained from reference TRBV7-2 and TRBJ1-2, is as follows: GAGVSQSPSNKVTEKGKDVELRCDPISGHTALYWYRQSLGQGLEFLIYFQGNSAPDKSGLPSDRFSAERTGGSVSTLTIQRTQQEDSAVYLCASSSNGRRGYGYTFGSGTRLTVV.

The chain employs TRBV25-1 and TRBJ2-3; perhaps TRBD2 as D (6 bases). CDR3 length: 15 amino acids. V was clipped by 3 bases and J by 1 base, with 11 bases between them. Germline V gene sequence: CDR1 MGHDK, CDR2 SYGVNS. The CDR3 region is CASSDVIAGTDTQYF. In DNA, the CDR3 is TGTGCCAGCAGTGATGTAATAGCGGGCACAGATACGCAGTATTTT.

This clone was recorded only once. The chain employs TRBV5-1 and TRBJ2-2, with D maybe TRBD2 (5 bases). CDR3 length: 15 residues. Trimming took 5 bases from V and 4 from J, leaving 15 bases between them. Looked up from germline, CDR1 is SGHRS and CDR2 is YFSETQ. CDR3 nucleotide sequence: TGCGCCAGCAGTGAGGGATTAAGAGGCACCGGGGAGCTGTTTTTT. Its translation is CASSEGLRGTGELFF.

V and J are TRBV18 and TRBJ1-2; possibly TRBD1 for D (5 bases). The CDR3 has 12 residues. V was clipped by 6 bases and J by 4 bases, with 9 bases between them. The germline V gene has CDR1 KGHSH and CDR2 LQKENI. This CDR3 is CASSDSSYGYTF. In nucleotides, the CDR3 is TGTGCCAGCTCCGACAGTAGCTATGGCTACACCTTC.

This chain joins TRBV28 and TRBJ2-3; 9 nucleotides match TRBD2. This CDR3 is 15 amino acids long. The junction had 4 bases not matched to a gene; V was cut back by 6 bases and J by 0 bases. Germline CDR1 is MDHEN and CDR2 is SYDVKM. CDR3 in DNA: TGTGCCAGCAGCACTAGCGGGCTTAGCACAGATACGCAGTATTTT. Protein sequence: CASSTSGLSTDTQYF.

CDR3 sequence: CASSLVSSGDNEQFF. The DNA of the CDR3 is TGCGCCAGCAGCTTGGTGTCTAGCGGAGACAATGAGCAGTTCTTC. J is TRBJ2-1 and V is TRBV5-1, with TRBD2 matching 7 bases. This CDR3 has 15 amino acids. Germline values: CDR1 SGHRS, CDR2 YFSETQ. Unmatched junction bases numbered 5, after V lost 0 bases and J lost 5 bases.

CDR3 region: CASSEDRNQPQHF. As DNA, the CDR3 is TGTGCCAGCAGTGAGGACAGAAATCAGCCCCAGCATTTT. The V call is TRBV6-1, the J call TRBJ1-5; tentatively, D is TRBD1 (6 bases). The CDR3 loop spans 13 amino acids. V was cut by 3 bases and J by 4 bases, with 7 bases left in between. CDR1 is MNHNS and CDR2 is SASEGT in the germline V gene.